This TCR beta chain originates from a study of early T cells in non-severe SARS-CoV-2 infection. The wider study: Chains were not paired, and sequencing was done on bulk RNA from unsorted whole blood.

In the library, individual cDNA molecules carried attached unique molecular identifiers. One entry per CDR3 protein results from TCRdb running MiXCR on the 5' RACE reads. In the table there are around 78,000 distinct CDR3 sequences, around 9.1% of which are singletons. Overall study results and limits: The matching step, a VDJdb search, favored anti-spike CD8 responses and missed private and CD4 specificities.

The CDR3 contains 16 residues. The junction had 13 bases not matched to a gene; V was cut back by 2 bases and J by 7 bases. CDR1 is LNHDA and CDR2 is SQIVND in the germline V gene (reference sequence). Notes on this clonotype: As yet, its antigen is unknown.

The chain couples TRBV19 to TRBJ1-1, with 7 bases fitting TRBD1. This receptor was obtained from an adult who was a healthcare worker with PCR-confirmed SARS-CoV-2 infection or an uninfected control (not recorded which). Sequenced here: whole blood, sampled at baseline. The CDR3 loop reads CASSISHYRGSGEAFF. The DNA of the CDR3 is TGTGCCAGTAGTATATCACACTACAGGGGATCCGGTGAAGCTTTCTTT.